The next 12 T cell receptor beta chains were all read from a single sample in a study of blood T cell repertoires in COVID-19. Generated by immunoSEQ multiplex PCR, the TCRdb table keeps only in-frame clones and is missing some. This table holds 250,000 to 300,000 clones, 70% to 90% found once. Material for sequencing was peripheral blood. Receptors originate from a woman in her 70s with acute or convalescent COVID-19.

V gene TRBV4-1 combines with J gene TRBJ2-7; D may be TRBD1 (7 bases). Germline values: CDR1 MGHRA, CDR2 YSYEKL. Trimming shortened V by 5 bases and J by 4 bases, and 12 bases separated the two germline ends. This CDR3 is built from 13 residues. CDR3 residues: CASSLAGGYEQYF. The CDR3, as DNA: TGCGCCAGCAGCTTGGCAGGGGGGTACGAGCAGTACTTC.

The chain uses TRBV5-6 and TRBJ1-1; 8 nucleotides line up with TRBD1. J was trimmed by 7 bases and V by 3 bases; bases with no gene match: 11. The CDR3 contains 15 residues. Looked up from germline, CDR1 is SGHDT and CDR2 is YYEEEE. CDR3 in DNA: TGTGCCAGCAGCTACAGGGGGTTCAGTAATAGTGAAGCTTTCTTT. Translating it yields CASSYRGFSNSEAFF.

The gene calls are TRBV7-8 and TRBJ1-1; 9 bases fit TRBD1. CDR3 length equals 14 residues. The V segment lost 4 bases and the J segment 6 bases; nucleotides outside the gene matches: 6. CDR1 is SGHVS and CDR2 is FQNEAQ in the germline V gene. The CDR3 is CASSWGDRAAEAFF. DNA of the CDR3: TGTGCCAGCAGCTGGGGGGACAGGGCGGCTGAAGCTTTCTTT.

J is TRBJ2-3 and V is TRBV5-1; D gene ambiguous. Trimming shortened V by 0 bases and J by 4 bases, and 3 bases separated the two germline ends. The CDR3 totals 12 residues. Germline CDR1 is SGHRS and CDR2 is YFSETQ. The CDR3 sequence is CASSLDSDTQYF. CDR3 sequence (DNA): TGCGCCAGCAGCTTGGACTCAGATACGCAGTATTTT.

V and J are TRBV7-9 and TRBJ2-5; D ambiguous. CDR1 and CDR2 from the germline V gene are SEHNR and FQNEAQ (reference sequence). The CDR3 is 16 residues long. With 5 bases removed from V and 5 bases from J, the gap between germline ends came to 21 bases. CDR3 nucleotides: TGTGCCAGCAGCCCAAATAGCAGCCCGCCTCTGGAGACCCAGTACTTC. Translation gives CASSPNSSPPLETQYF.

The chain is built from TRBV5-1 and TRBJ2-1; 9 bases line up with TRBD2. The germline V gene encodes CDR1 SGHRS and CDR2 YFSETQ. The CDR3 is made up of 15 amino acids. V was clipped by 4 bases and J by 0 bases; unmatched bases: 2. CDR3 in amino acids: CASSVSGSSYNEQFF. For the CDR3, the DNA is TGCGCCAGCAGCGTTAGCGGGAGCTCCTACAATGAGCAGTTCTTC. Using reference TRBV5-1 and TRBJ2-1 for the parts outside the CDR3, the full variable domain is KAGVTQTPRYLIKTRGQQVTLSCSPISGHRSVSWYQQTPGQGLQFLFEYFSETQRNKGNFPGRFSGRQFSNSRSEMNVSTLELGDSALYLCASSVSGSSYNEQFFGPGTRLTVL.

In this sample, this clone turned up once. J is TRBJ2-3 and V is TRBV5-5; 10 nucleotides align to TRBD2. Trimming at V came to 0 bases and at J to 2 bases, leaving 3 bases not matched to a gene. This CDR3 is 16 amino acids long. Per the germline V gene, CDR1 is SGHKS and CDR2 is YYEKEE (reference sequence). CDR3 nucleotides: TGTGCCAGCAGCTTGGAACTAGCGGGGACCACAGATACGCAGTATTTT. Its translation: CASSLELAGTTDTQYF.

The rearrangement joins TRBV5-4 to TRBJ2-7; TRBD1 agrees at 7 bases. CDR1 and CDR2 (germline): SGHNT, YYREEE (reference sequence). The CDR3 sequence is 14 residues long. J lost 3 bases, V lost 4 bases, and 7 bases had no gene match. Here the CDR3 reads CASSPRTGDYEQYF. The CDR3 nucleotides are TGTGCCAGCAGCCCCCGGACAGGCGACTACGAGCAGTACTTC.

CDR3 region: CSAIPSGRAQSGYTF. CDR3 DNA sequence: TGCAGCGCGATTCCCTCAGGCAGGGCGCAAAGTGGCTACACCTTC. This chain links TRBV29-1 with TRBJ1-2, with D perhaps matching TRBD1 (5 bases). CDR1 is SQVTM, CDR2 ANQGSEA, per germline. The CDR3 runs 15 residues. Trimming stripped 7 bases from V and 7 bases from J, with 25 bases between.

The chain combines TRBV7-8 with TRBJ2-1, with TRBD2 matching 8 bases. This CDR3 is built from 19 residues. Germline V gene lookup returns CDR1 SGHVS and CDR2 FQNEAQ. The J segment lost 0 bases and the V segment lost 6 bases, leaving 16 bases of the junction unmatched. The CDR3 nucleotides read TGTGCCAGCAGTCCCCTGCGGGGGCGCGGGGGGCCCTCCTACAATGAGCAGTTCTTC. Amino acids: CASSPLRGRGGPSYNEQFF.

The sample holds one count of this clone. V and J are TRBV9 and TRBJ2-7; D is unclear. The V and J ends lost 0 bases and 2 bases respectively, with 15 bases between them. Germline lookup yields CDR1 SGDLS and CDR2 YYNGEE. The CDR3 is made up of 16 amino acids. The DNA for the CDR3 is TGTGCCAGCAGCGTAGCCGTCGGAGTACCAACCTACGAGCAGTACTTC. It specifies CASSVAVGVPTYEQYF. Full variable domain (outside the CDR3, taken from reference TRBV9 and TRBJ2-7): DSGVTQTPKHLITATGQRVTLRCSPRSGDLSVYWYQQSLDQGLQFLIQYYNGEERAKGNILERFSAQQFPDLHSELNLSSLELGDSALYFCASSVAVGVPTYEQYFGPGTRLTVT.

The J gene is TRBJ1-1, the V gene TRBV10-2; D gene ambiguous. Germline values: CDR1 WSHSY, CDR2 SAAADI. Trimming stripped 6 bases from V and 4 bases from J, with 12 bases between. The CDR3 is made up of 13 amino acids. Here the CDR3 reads CASRDTLGTEAFF. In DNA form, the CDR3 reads TGCGCCAGCAGAGACACTCTGGGCACTGAAGCTTTCTTT.